This T cell receptor (beta chain) emerged from a study of cytomegalovirus exposure and HLA in healthy donors. With regard to this clone: The antigen is unknown.

V lost 5 bases, J lost 10 bases, and 18 bases stayed unmatched. The CDR3 has 18 residues. CDR1 and CDR2 (germline): SGHNT, YENEEA. General study results and limits: Accurate predictions that matched the HLA-A and HLA-B alleles of most subjects were reportedly made from TCR beta sequences. Within a later analysis, the majority of CMV-associated TCR beta chains appeared HLA-restricted. Highest at DRB1 and lowest at HLA-C, TCR association rates differed among HLA loci in a later analysis. CMV serostatus was the sole immune exposure data available.

Both 60 Vbeta primers and 13 Jbeta primers went into the PCR. Method: immunoSEQ multiplex PCR; TCRdb's copy keeps in-frame clones and lacks some. The sample records approximately 170,000 clones, about four fifths being singletons. The source of this sequence is a woman younger than 30 in good health and CMV-seronegative. The sample taken for sequencing was PBMCs. This chain connects TRBV11-3 to TRBJ2-1; 12 bases match TRBD2. The CDR3 sequence: CASSESSSGTSGLLEQFF. The DNA of the CDR3 is TGTGCCAGCAGCGAAAGTTCATCCGGGACTAGCGGGTTGCTGGAGCAGTTCTTC.